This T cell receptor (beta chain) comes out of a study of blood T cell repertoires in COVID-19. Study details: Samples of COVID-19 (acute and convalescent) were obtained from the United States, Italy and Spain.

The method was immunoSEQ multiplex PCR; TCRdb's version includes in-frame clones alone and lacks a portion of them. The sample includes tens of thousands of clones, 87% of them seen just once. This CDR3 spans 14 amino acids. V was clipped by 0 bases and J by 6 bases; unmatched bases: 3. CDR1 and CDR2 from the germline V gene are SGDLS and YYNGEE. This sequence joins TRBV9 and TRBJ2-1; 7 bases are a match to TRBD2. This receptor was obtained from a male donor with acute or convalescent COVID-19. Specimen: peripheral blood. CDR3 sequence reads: CASSVAGGPNEQFF. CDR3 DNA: TGTGCCAGCAGCGTAGCGGGGGGTCCCAATGAGCAGTTCTTC.